This entry describes one TCR beta chain. Germline-derived CDR1 and CDR2 are DFQATT and SNEGSKA (reference sequence). This CDR3 spans 15 amino acids. V was clipped by 8 bases and J by 3 bases, with 20 bases between them. Genomic DNA was employed as the template in profiling TCR beta VDJ and CDR3. TCRdb re-called the reads through MiXCR, storing one row per CDR3 protein. The data contain a few hundred thousand distinct CDR3 sequences, 56% of them seen just once; the ten biggest clones take up around 1.3%. Before being chosen for sequencing, patients had shown CD8+CD57+ cell expansion by flow cytometry. There were no patients without severe acquired aplastic anemia. The data were obtained in a study of CD8+CD57+ T cells in acquired aplastic anemia. Study-wide background: Across the sorted CD4+ and CD8+ cells, DNA amounts averaged 3.2 ug.

The V and J genes are TRBV20-1 and TRBJ1-5; D unresolved. The clonotype comes from a human donor with aplastic anemia. The source material was sorted CD4+, CD8+, or CD8+CD57+ T cells (not recorded which) from PBMCs. The CDR3: CSTTGEYGNNQPQHF. DNA for the CDR3: TGCAGTACTACTGGGGAATATGGGAACAATCAGCCCCAGCATTTT.